This is a list of T cell receptor beta chains from one sample in a study of memory CD4+ T cells and cytomegalovirus serostatus. Profiling relied on immunoSEQ multiplex PCR, and the TCRdb table lists in-frame clones only, not all of them. The repertoire includes some 48,000 clones, around four fifths of them detected once, and 0.65% to 0.7% sits in the top ten. The sequenced sample consisted of memory CD4+ T cells from blood. The receptor source for this set is an adult in good health and CMV-seronegative. The CDR3 runs from the conserved cysteine through the conserved F or W. A D gene is named only where the DNA matches it firmly. The size of a clone is reported for some rows only, either as once, few or many, or as a class for expanded clones.

cdr3_aa	cdr3_nt	d_call	j_call	v_call	clone_size
CASSPRQLSSYNEQFF	TGTGCTAGCAGCCCCCGACAGTTAAGCTCCTACAATGAGCAGTTCTTC	NA	TRBJ2-1	TRBV7-7	NA
CASSDRLAGGYEQYF	TGTGCCAGCAGTGATCGGTTGGCGGGAGGTTACGAGCAGTACTTC	TRBD2	TRBJ2-7	TRBV6-1	NA
CASAREPHNEQFF	TGTGCCAGCGCGCGGGAGCCACACAATGAGCAGTTCTTC	TRBD2	TRBJ2-1	TRBV27	few
CAWDRGPSGVQYF	TGTGCCTGGGACAGGGGCCCTTCTGGTGTGCAGTACTTC	TRBD1	TRBJ2-7	TRBV30	few
CASSEGNEQFF	TGTGCCAGCAGCGAGGGCAATGAGCAGTTCTTC	NA	TRBJ2-1	TRBV7-9	NA
CASHKTVGTVNEQFF	TGTGCCAGCCATAAGACGGTGGGCACCGTCAATGAGCAGTTCTTC	NA	TRBJ2-1	TRBV28	NA
CAWLTSGSSYNEQFF	TGTGCCTGGCTAACTAGCGGCAGCTCCTACAATGAGCAGTTCTTC	TRBD2	TRBJ2-1	TRBV30	NA
CASSALPGQGSTEAFF	TGTGCCAGCAGTGCACTTCCGGGACAGGGGAGCACTGAAGCTTTCTTT	TRBD1	TRBJ1-1	TRBV6-1	NA
CASTPRTGVPGELFF	TGTGCCAGTACACCCCGGACAGGGGTCCCCGGGGAGCTGTTTTTT	TRBD1	TRBJ2-2	TRBV19	once
CASSLGGSISGANVLTF	TGTGCCAGCAGCTTAGGGGGTTCGATCTCTGGGGCCAACGTCCTGACTTTC	NA	TRBJ2-6	TRBV11-2	NA
CASSLEETQYF	TGCGCCAGCAGCTTGGAAGAGACCCAGTACTTC	NA	TRBJ2-5	TRBV5-1	NA
CASSDSAGGSYNEQFF	TGTGCCAGCAGTGACTCGGCGGGAGGGTCCTACAATGAGCAGTTCTTC	TRBD2	TRBJ2-1	TRBV6-4	NA
CASRGSVSSNQPQHF	TGTGCCAGCAGGGGGTCAGTCTCTAGCAATCAGCCCCAGCATTTT	NA	TRBJ1-5	TRBV28	NA
CASSVAVSGELFF	TGTGCCAGCAGTGTGGCAGTGTCCGGGGAGCTGTTTTTT	NA	TRBJ2-2	TRBV2	NA
CASSQGGAGYGYTF	TGTGCCAGCAGCCAAGGGGGCGCGGGCTATGGCTACACCTTC	NA	TRBJ1-2	TRBV4-2	NA
CASKPRTAGGSYTF	TGTGCCAGCAAACCTAGGACAGCCGGCGGGTCTTACACCTTC	NA	TRBJ1-2	TRBV28	few
CASSQVERGTQYF	TGTGCCAGCAGCCAAGTTGAGAGGGGGACCCAGTACTTC	NA	TRBJ2-5	TRBV14	NA
CASSLVGQGAGEQYF	TGTGCCAGCAGCTTGGTGGGACAGGGGGCTGGCGAGCAGTACTTC	TRBD1	TRBJ2-7	TRBV5-4	many
CASSPRGERDEAFF	TGTGCCAGCAGCCCGCGGGGTGAGCGGGATGAAGCTTTCTTT	NA	TRBJ1-1	TRBV6-5	NA
CASSVVSFGVNTEAFF	TGTGCCAGCAGCGTAGTTTCCTTCGGGGTGAACACTGAAGCTTTCTTT	NA	TRBJ1-1	TRBV9	NA
CASSSPKRPYNSPLHF	TGTGCCAGCAGTTCGCCAAAGAGGCCCTATAATTCACCCCTCCACTTT	NA	TRBJ1-6	TRBV28	few
CASSLEEVPTDTQYF	TGTGCCAGCAGCTTAGAGGAAGTACCCACAGATACGCAGTATTTT	NA	TRBJ2-3	TRBV7-8	NA
CATRAGLGHTEAFF	TGTGCCACCCGAGCGGGCCTAGGCCACACTGAAGCTTTCTTT	NA	TRBJ1-1	TRBV10-3	NA
CASTGQVNYGYTF	TGTGCCAGCACGGGACAGGTCAACTATGGCTACACCTTC	TRBD1	TRBJ1-2	TRBV2	few
CVTQTRPHEQFF	TGTGTCACCCAGACCCGGCCCCATGAGCAGTTCTTC	NA	TRBJ2-1	TRBV27	NA
CASSPIGGHNEQFF	TGTGCCAGCTCACCGATTGGCGGACACAATGAGCAGTTCTTC	NA	TRBJ2-1	TRBV18	NA
CASSEAVGEGQPQHF	TGTGCCAGCAGTGAAGCGGTAGGAGAAGGCCAGCCCCAGCATTTT	NA	TRBJ1-5	TRBV25-1	NA
CASRTRGTGMMNTEAFF	TGTGCCAGTAGGACGAGGGGGACCGGGATGATGAACACTGAAGCTTTCTTT	NA	TRBJ1-1	TRBV19	NA
CASTGAIGNQPQHF	TGTGCCAGCACAGGGGCGATTGGCAATCAGCCCCAGCATTTT	TRBD1	TRBJ1-5	TRBV10-3	NA
CASSLVGASNYGYTF	TGTGCCAGCAGCTTGGTAGGGGCCAGTAACTATGGCTACACCTTC	NA	TRBJ1-2	TRBV5-4	NA
CASSPLGQGGEQFF	TGTGCCAGCAGTCCCTTAGGACAGGGGGGGGAGCAGTTCTTC	TRBD1	TRBJ2-1	TRBV27	NA
CASGVGISYNEQFF	TGTGCCAGTGGTGTGGGGATCTCCTACAATGAGCAGTTCTTC	NA	TRBJ2-1	TRBV19	NA
CASSPRPIGTSGSRGTDTQYF	TGTGCCAGCAGTCCCCGCCCTATCGGGACTAGCGGGAGCCGGGGCACAGATACGCAGTATTTT	TRBD2	TRBJ2-3	TRBV27	NA
CASIPGQGNYGYTF	TGTGCCAGCATCCCGGGACAGGGAAACTATGGCTACACCTTC	TRBD1	TRBJ1-2	TRBV6-5	NA
CASSIEPAGGARRTGELFF	TGTGCCAGTAGTATAGAGCCCGCGGGGGGGGCGCGGCGGACCGGGGAGCTGTTTTTT	TRBD2	TRBJ2-2	TRBV19	NA
CASSPGQRVPGYTF	TGTGCCAGCAGCCCGGGACAGCGAGTTCCTGGCTACACCTTC	TRBD1	TRBJ1-2	TRBV5-6	NA
CASRDRGNTEAFF	TGTGCCAGCAGGGACAGGGGGAACACTGAAGCTTTCTTT	TRBD1	TRBJ1-1	TRBV28	NA
CASSPVGSSGGYNEQFF	TGTGCCAGCAGCCCCGTGGGTAGCTCAGGGGGATACAATGAGCAGTTCTTC	TRBD1	TRBJ2-1	TRBV7-6	NA
CASSLGSGSSYEQYF	TGCGCCAGCAGCTTAGGTAGCGGGAGCTCCTACGAGCAGTACTTC	TRBD2	TRBJ2-7	TRBV5-1	once
CASSVQGTGELFF	TGTGCCAGCAGCGTACAGGGGACCGGGGAGCTGTTTTTT	NA	TRBJ2-2	TRBV9	NA
CASSVALGPQDGYTF	TGTGCCAGCAGCGTAGCTCTGGGGCCCCAAGATGGCTACACCTTC	NA	TRBJ1-2	TRBV9	few
CASSLGTGSGELFF	TGTGCCAGCAGCCTAGGGACAGGTTCCGGGGAGCTGTTTTTT	TRBD1	TRBJ2-2	TRBV7-9	NA
CASSPGSLSSYEQYF	TGTGCCAGCAGCCCCGGTAGTTTAAGCTCCTACGAGCAGTACTTC	NA	TRBJ2-7	TRBV7-3	NA
CASSGDGNEKLFF	TGTGCCAGCTCAGGGGACGGTAATGAAAAACTGTTTTTT	NA	TRBJ1-4	TRBV18	NA
CAWSVEARNNEQFF	TGTGCCTGGAGTGTAGAGGCTAGGAACAATGAGCAGTTCTTC	NA	TRBJ2-1	TRBV30	NA
CASSQPHLAGEQFF	TGTGCCAGCAGCCAACCCCATCTTGCGGGTGAGCAGTTCTTC	NA	TRBJ2-1	TRBV4-2	once
CASKSLPKGKDEQYF	TGTGCCAGCAAGAGCCTCCCCAAGGGGAAGGACGAGCAGTACTTC	NA	TRBJ2-7	TRBV28	once
CASSAGRRQTNTEAFF	TGTGCCAGCAGCGCTGGACGCCGACAGACGAACACTGAAGCTTTCTTT	NA	TRBJ1-1	TRBV9	NA
CSAIFGGPSSYEQYF	TGCAGCGCTATTTTCGGGGGGCCGAGCTCCTACGAGCAGTACTTC	NA	TRBJ2-7	TRBV29-1	few
CASSYRGLLGTF	TGTGCCAGCAGCTACCGGGGCCTCCTGGGTACCTTC	NA	TRBJ1-2	TRBV5-6	few
CASSYRQGASPYEQYF	TGTGCCAGCAGTTACCGACAGGGGGCTTCCCCCTACGAGCAGTACTTC	TRBD1	TRBJ2-7	TRBV6-5	NA
CASSFKERSTEAFF	TGTGCCAGCAGCTTCAAGGAAAGGAGCACTGAAGCTTTCTTT	NA	TRBJ1-1	TRBV5-6	few
CASSLGTLNTDTQYF	TGTGCCAGCAGCCTAGGGACTCTCAACACAGATACGCAGTATTTT	NA	TRBJ2-3	TRBV9	NA
CASSDGPGIYEQYF	TGTGCCAGCAGCGACGGACCCGGCATCTACGAGCAGTACTTC	NA	TRBJ2-7	TRBV5-6	few
CASSIGQNTDTQYF	TGTGCCAGTAGTATCGGGCAGAACACAGATACGCAGTATTTT	NA	TRBJ2-3	TRBV19	NA
CASSPRQGYNSPLHF	TGTGCCAGCAGCCCTAGACAGGGGTATAATTCACCCCTCCACTTT	TRBD1	TRBJ1-6	TRBV7-9	NA
CAWSVSRGARTEAFF	TGTGCCTGGAGTGTAAGCAGGGGCGCGAGGACTGAAGCTTTCTTT	NA	TRBJ1-1	TRBV30	few